The 32 T cell receptor beta chains below all came from one sample that was sequenced in a study of graft-versus-host responses after intestinal transplantation. Data came from immunoSEQ multiplex PCR; TCRdb stores just in-frame clones and leaves some out. The table has over 85,000 clones, approximately 92% seen once; the top ten hold approximately 0.5%. The antigens these receptors bind are not known. The sample here was unstimulated CD8+ T cells sorted from spleen or lymph node cells, taken before intestinal transplant. The receptors shown here come from a human donor who received an intestinal transplant.

The chain combines TRBV30 with TRBJ1-2; 8 nucleotides agree with TRBD1. Per the germline V gene, CDR1 is GTSNPN and CDR2 is SVGIG (reference sequence). CDR3 length equals 13 residues. Trimming cost V 1 base and J 5 bases; bases outside gene matches: 3. The CDR3 loop is CAWSGWTGYGYTF. The CDR3 region has the DNA TGTGCCTGGAGTGGATGGACAGGGTATGGCTACACCTTC.

J is TRBJ2-1 and V is TRBV9; TRBD2 matches 10 bases. This CDR3 has 15 amino acids. Germline CDR1 SGDLS, CDR2 YYNGEE. J gave up 8 bases and V 0 bases, and 5 bases lay outside the gene matches. CDR3 loop: CASSVAASGSYEQFF. CDR3 nucleotides: TGTGCCAGCAGCGTAGCGGCTAGCGGGAGCTATGAGCAGTTCTTC.

This chain connects TRBV18 to TRBJ2-3; 8 bases line up with TRBD2. Germline-derived CDR1 and CDR2 are KGHSH and LQKENI. The CDR3 extends over 17 amino acids. The V segment lost 3 bases and the J segment 3 bases; nucleotides outside the gene matches: 11. The CDR3 DNA reads TGTGCCAGCTCACCTACAGCTACCGGGACTAGAACAGATACGCAGTATTTT. It yields the protein CASSPTATGTRTDTQYF.

V gene TRBV11-2 combines with J gene TRBJ2-7, with 7 nucleotides matching TRBD1. Germline V CDR1 and CDR2: SGHAT, FQNNGV. V dropped 2 bases and J dropped 2; count of bases not matched to a gene: 9. The CDR3 loop spans 16 amino acids. CDR3 residues: CASSLYIGDSTYEQYF. The CDR3 region has the DNA TGTGCCAGCAGCTTATATATTGGGGACAGCACCTACGAGCAGTACTTC.

The chain links TRBV5-6 to TRBJ2-4; 11 bases agree with TRBD2. The CDR3 contains 16 residues. Germline-derived CDR1 and CDR2 are SGHDT and YYEEEE. Trimming took 3 bases from V and 6 from J; bases not matched to a gene: 8. The DNA of the CDR3 is TGTGCCAGCAGCTCCGACCGGGGACTAGCGGTAAACATTCAGTACTTC. Amino acid sequence: CASSSDRGLAVNIQYF.

V is TRBV5-1 and J is TRBJ2-1; the D gene is possibly TRBD2 (5 bases). The CDR3 has 17 residues. Per the germline V gene, CDR1 is SGHRS and CDR2 is YFSETQ. Trimming removed 2 bases at V and 0 bases at J, with 15 bases between. CDR3: CASSFFPRTSSYNEQFF. For the CDR3, the DNA is TGCGCCAGCAGCTTTTTTCCGAGGACTTCCTCCTACAATGAGCAGTTCTTC.

This rearrangement joins TRBV6-5 to TRBJ2-7; D is perhaps TRBD2 (6 bases). In germline, CDR1 is MNHEY, CDR2 SVGAGI. V was cut by 7 bases and J by 3 bases, with 13 bases left in between. The CDR3 consists of 13 residues. CDR3 region: CASTSNGGYEQYF. The DNA for the CDR3 is TGTGCCAGCACCTCTAACGGGGGCTACGAGCAGTACTTC.

CDR3 loop: CASSLGQSSYNEQFF. The CDR3 DNA reads as TGTGCCAGCAGCTTAGGACAGAGCTCCTACAATGAGCAGTTCTTC. The chain employs TRBV11-2 and TRBJ2-1, with TRBD1 as a possible D gene (5 bases). This CDR3 region has 15 residues. Germline assignment: CDR1 SGHAT and CDR2 FQNNGV. Trimming stripped 1 base from V and 0 bases from J, with 7 bases between.

The J gene is TRBJ2-2, the V gene TRBV19; TRBD1 might be the D (5 bases). Germline V gene sequence: CDR1 LNHDA, CDR2 SQIVND (reference sequence). The CDR3 extends over 14 amino acids. V shed 4 bases and J shed 7 bases, with 13 bases lying between them. The DNA for the CDR3 is TGTGCCAGTAGTACAAGGGGATTGAACGGGGAGCTGTTTTTT. Its translation is CASSTRGLNGELFF.

The chain recombines TRBV7-9 with TRBJ1-1; maybe TRBD1 (6 bases). This CDR3 is built from 14 residues. Germline values: CDR1 SEHNR, CDR2 FQNEAQ (reference sequence). The V end lost 5 bases, the J end lost 7 bases, and 17 bases lay between the germline ends. The CDR3 region has the DNA TGTGCCAGCAGCGCTACCTGGGGGCTTGTTGAAGCTTTCTTT. It specifies CASSATWGLVEAFF.

The V gene is TRBV29-1, the J gene TRBJ2-5, with 8 positions matching TRBD1. The J call may be incorrect, as the DNA end agrees better with TRBJ2-7. The CDR3 is 12 residues long. Per germline, CDR1 SQVTM and CDR2 ANQGSEA. This chain's CDR3 is CSVWGQEYEQYF. The CDR3 DNA follows: TGCAGCGTTTGGGGACAGGAGTACGAGCAGTACTTC.

The J gene is TRBJ2-1, the V gene TRBV4-1, with TRBD2 identical over 7 bases. This CDR3 is 16 amino acids long. The trim removed 2 bases at V and 6 bases at J, leaving 10 bases unmatched. Looked up from germline, CDR1 is MGHRA and CDR2 is YSYEKL. CDR3 sequence: CASSQQTGTNFNEQFF. The DNA of the CDR3 is TGCGCCAGCAGCCAACAGACGGGGACTAATTTCAATGAGCAGTTCTTC.

The chain combines TRBV6-1 with TRBJ1-1, with no clear D. CDR3 length equals 14 residues. V shed 8 bases and J shed 6 bases, with 19 bases lying between them. Germline-derived CDR1 and CDR2 are MNHNS and SASEGT. CDR3 sequence reads: CASVSDFDLPEAFF. CDR3 DNA: TGTGCCAGCGTGTCAGATTTCGATCTTCCTGAAGCTTTCTTT.

The chain carries TRBV5-4 and TRBJ2-7; perhaps TRBD1 as D (6 bases). This CDR3 is 14 amino acids long. Germline CDR1 is SGHNT and CDR2 is YYREEE (reference sequence). The germline V and J ends were trimmed by 4 bases and 4 bases, with 15 bases remaining between them. CDR3 DNA sequence: TGTGCCAGCAGCACCCGGGACACTGCTTACGAGCAGTACTTC. Encoded protein: CASSTRDTAYEQYF.

This chain joins TRBV6-1 and TRBJ2-6; D not certain. The V gene lost 6 bases and the J gene lost 4 bases, with 4 bases spanning the gap. CDR3 length equals 12 residues. CDR1 MNHNS and CDR2 SASEGT come from the germline V gene. The CDR3 here is CASSTGANVLTF. The DNA of the CDR3 is TGTGCCAGCAGCACAGGGGCCAACGTCCTGACTTTC.

The CDR3 sequence: CASSIVSGGTIDEQYF. CDR3 coding DNA: TGTGCCAGTAGTATAGTGAGCGGGGGCACCATCGACGAGCAGTACTTC. V usage is TRBV19 and J usage is TRBJ2-7, with 8 positions matching TRBD2. V was pared by 1 base and J by 5 bases, with 10 bases of the junction left unmatched. Germline values: CDR1 LNHDA, CDR2 SQIVND (reference sequence). This CDR3 region has 16 residues.

The chain employs TRBV6-5 and TRBJ2-1; TRBD2 agrees at 7 bases. J lost 0 bases, V lost 3 bases, and 2 bases had no gene match. Germline assignment: CDR1 MNHEY and CDR2 SVGAGI. This CDR3 region has 15 residues. The CDR3 nucleotides are TGTGCCAGCAGTTATTCGGGGGGCTCCTACAATGAGCAGTTCTTC. This gives the protein CASSYSGGSYNEQFF.

V is TRBV11-2 and J is TRBJ2-5, with 7 bases identical to TRBD1. The CDR3 is 15 residues long. Germline CDR1 is SGHAT and CDR2 is FQNNGV. Trimming took 4 bases from V and 2 from J; bases not matched to a gene: 7. CDR3 bases: TGTGCCAGCAGCTCCGGGACAGATGTTCAAGAGACCCAGTACTTC. Its protein product is CASSSGTDVQETQYF. Looking up the rest from reference TRBV11-2 and TRBJ2-5 gives the full variable domain: EAGVAQSPRYKIIEKRQSVAFWCNPISGHATLYWYQQILGQGPKLLIQFQNNGVVDDSQLPKDRFSAERLKGVDSTLKIQPAKLEDSAVYLCASSSGTDVQETQYFGPGTRLLVL.

V gene TRBV4-1 combines with J gene TRBJ2-7; 7 bases line up with TRBD2. CDR1 is MGHRA, CDR2 YSYEKL, per germline. This CDR3 spans 14 amino acids. Trimming cost V 1 base and J 6 bases; bases outside gene matches: 6. The CDR3 spells CASSQVWEGFEQYF. CDR3 DNA sequence: TGCGCCAGCAGCCAAGTGTGGGAGGGGTTCGAGCAGTACTTC.

The chain has TRBV7-3 and TRBJ2-3, with 9 nucleotides matching TRBD2. CDR1 is SGHTA and CDR2 is FQGTGA in the germline V gene. This CDR3 is 16 amino acids long. V shed 5 bases, J shed 1 base, and the junction held 7 bases outside the gene matches. CDR3 sequence reads: CASSPRAGGGTDTQYF. CDR3 sequence (DNA): TGTGCCAGCAGCCCTCGAGCGGGGGGTGGCACAGATACGCAGTATTTT.

The chain employs TRBV9 and TRBJ1-2; 9 bases map to TRBD1. The CDR3 consists of 13 residues. V shed 10 bases and J 4 bases; nucleotides not matched to a gene: 8. Germline loops: CDR1 SGDLS, CDR2 YYNGEE. CDR3 protein: CASRGTGTYGYTF. As DNA, the CDR3 is TGTGCCTCGCGAGGGACAGGGACCTATGGCTACACCTTC.

The chain links TRBV5-4 to TRBJ2-2; possibly TRBD1 for D (6 bases). The germline V gene encodes CDR1 SGHNT and CDR2 YYREEE (reference sequence). Trimming stripped 2 bases from V and 2 bases from J, with 19 bases between. The CDR3 has 18 amino acids. The CDR3 spells CASSLFPRQAENTGELFF. CDR3 in DNA: TGTGCCAGCAGCTTATTTCCGAGACAGGCTGAAAACACCGGGGAGCTGTTTTTT.

The CDR3 DNA reads as TGTGCCAGTAGACTTGAAAACACAGATACGCAGTATTTT. Protein sequence: CASRLENTDTQYF. The rearrangement uses TRBV19 and TRBJ2-3; the D is unclear. The CDR3 extends over 13 amino acids. The V gene's germline CDR1 is LNHDA and CDR2 SQIVND (reference sequence). V was clipped by 6 bases and J by 2 bases, with 9 bases between them.

The genes are TRBV28 and TRBJ1-5; 7 nucleotides align to TRBD1. The CDR3 extends over 13 amino acids. Per the germline V gene, CDR1 is MDHEN and CDR2 is SYDVKM. V shed 3 bases and J 6 bases; nucleotides not matched to a gene: 2. Here the CDR3 DNA reads TGTGCCAGCAGTTTCCAGGGGGGTCAGCCCCAGCATTTT. Translated, it gives CASSFQGGQPQHF.

DNA for the CDR3: TGTGCCACCTTAGCGGGGGACACCTACGAGCAGTACTTC. This gives the protein CATLAGDTYEQYF. This chain links TRBV19 with TRBJ2-7; 9 bases line up with TRBD2. After removal of 10 bases from V and 2 bases from J, the junction contained 6 bases not matched to a gene. The germline V gene has CDR1 LNHDA and CDR2 SQIVND (reference sequence). The CDR3 consists of 13 residues.

This clone was seen only once. The gene calls are TRBV9 and TRBJ2-1, with 9 positions matching TRBD2. This CDR3 contains 15 residues. CDR1 and CDR2 (germline): SGDLS, YYNGEE. With 0 bases clipped from V and 8 bases from J, the junction kept 6 bases outside the gene matches. In nucleotides, the CDR3 is TGTGCCAGCAGCGTAGAGGGTAGCGGGGGCGATGAGCAGTTCTTC. Its protein is CASSVEGSGGDEQFF.

The chain joins TRBV30 to TRBJ1-2; D is uncertain. This CDR3 is built from 13 residues. In germline, CDR1 is GTSNPN, CDR2 SVGIG (reference sequence). Trimming cost V 0 bases and J 3 bases, with 8 bases left between them. The DNA of the CDR3 is TGTGCCTGGAGTGTAGGTAGCCACTATGGCTACACCTTC. This sequence encodes CAWSVGSHYGYTF.

The V gene is TRBV6-1, the J gene TRBJ2-1, with D tentatively TRBD2 (6 bases). Trimming pared 0 bases from V and 3 bases from J, leaving 9 bases between. Germline V lookup: CDR1 MNHNS, CDR2 SASEGT. The CDR3 has 15 residues. The CDR3 coding sequence is TGTGCCAGCAGTGAAGCGTCGGGACTCTACAATGAGCAGTTCTTC. It is translated as CASSEASGLYNEQFF.

The chain combines TRBV2 with TRBJ2-7; 12 nucleotides agree with TRBD2. The CDR3 is made up of 15 amino acids. Germline V gene sequence: CDR1 SNHLY, CDR2 FYNNEI. V lost 9 bases to trimming and J lost 1 base; unmatched junction nucleotides: 7. The CDR3 here is CASETSGSSSYEQYF. The CDR3 DNA follows: TGTGCCAGTGAGACTAGCGGGAGTTCGTCCTACGAGCAGTACTTC.

V is TRBV27 and J is TRBJ2-7, with D perhaps TRBD1 (6 bases). Germline CDR1 reads MNHEY; CDR2 reads SMNVEV (reference sequence). The CDR3 is 15 amino acids. Trimming took 2 bases from V and 4 from J, leaving 15 bases between them. Here the CDR3 DNA reads TGTGCCAGCAGTTTAATCCCGGGACACCATTACGAGCAGTACTTC. As protein: CASSLIPGHHYEQYF.

The chain couples TRBV4-1 to TRBJ2-5, with TRBD1 identical over 7 bases. Trimming took 4 bases from V and 1 from J; bases not matched to a gene: 0. Germline V gene data show CDR1 as MGHRA and CDR2 as YSYEKL. The CDR3 has 13 amino acids. The DNA of the CDR3 is TGCGCCAGCAGCCGGGACAGCCAAGAGACCCAGTACTTC. Amino acids: CASSRDSQETQYF.

This clone was counted a single time. V and J are TRBV4-1 and TRBJ1-1; perhaps TRBD1 as D (5 bases). There are 15 residues in the CDR3. Per germline, CDR1 MGHRA and CDR2 YSYEKL. V was pared by 0 bases and J by 9 bases, with 17 bases between. The CDR3 DNA sequence: TGCGCCAGCAGCCAAGATGTGGGGGGGTCCCCTAAAGCTTTCTTT. Protein: CASSQDVGGSPKAFF.